Described below is a single TCR beta chain sequence and its context. What it recognizes is unknown. Germline assignment: CDR1 SGDLS and CDR2 YYNGEE. With V trimmed by 4 bases and J by 2 bases, 6 bases remained unmatched. The CDR3 contains 16 residues. The method was immunoSEQ multiplex PCR; TCRdb's version includes in-frame clones alone and lacks a portion of them. Of around 19,000 clones in the sample, 92% were seen once. The data are from a study of lymphopenia after photon versus proton radiotherapy. The study, taken as a whole, reports: Survival link was tested only in deceased patients; proton benefit remains a possibility.

Source: peripheral blood, taken from a patient treated with photon-based radiotherapy. The TCR sequence derives from a woman aged 40 to 50 with cholangiocarcinoma. The chain carries TRBV9 and TRBJ2-2; 9 nucleotides line up with TRBD2. Here the CDR3 reads CASSLEAGGNTGELFF. The CDR3, as DNA: TGTGCCAGCAGCTTAGAAGCGGGGGGTAACACCGGGGAGCTGTTTTTT.